These 9 T cell receptor beta chains came from one sample sequenced in a study of PD-L1 blockade in urothelial cancer (dated by TCRdb to the late 2010s). The method behind the library was the immunoSEQ multiplex PCR assay. TCRdb took over this immuneACCESS table, retaining in-frame rearrangements with V and J assigned. Such tables are incomplete; in checked studies, under half of the missing clones stem from an unresolved V gene, and the remainder is unexplained. The sample includes just over 50,000 clones, with about 90% observed a single time. 16% of the sample comes from the top ten. The sample here was PBMCs, taken around atezolizumab (anti-PD-L1) treatment. These receptors all come from a man aged 60 to 75 with urothelial cancer.

The table lists this clone with a count of one. The chain links TRBV5-1 to TRBJ2-7; D is unresolved. Germline loops: CDR1 SGHRS, CDR2 YFSETQ. Trimming shortened V by 3 bases and J by 0 bases, and 10 bases separated the two germline ends. The CDR3 runs 14 residues. CDR3 loop: CASSSQSSSYEQYF. DNA for the CDR3: TGCGCCAGCAGCTCCCAATCGAGCTCCTACGAGCAGTACTTC.

The chain links TRBV2 to TRBJ1-5, with TRBD1 identical over 7 bases. CDR1 SNHLY and CDR2 FYNNEI come from the germline V gene. Unmatched junction bases numbered 5, after V lost 6 bases and J lost 0 bases. The CDR3 consists of 15 residues. CDR3 DNA sequence: TGTGCCAGCAGCGGGACAGCTAATAGCAATCAGCCCCAGCATTTT. Translating it yields CASSGTANSNQPQHF.

This chain joins TRBV6-4 and TRBJ2-2; 7 bases are shared with TRBD2. J gave up 5 bases and V 0 bases, and 9 bases lay outside the gene matches. Looked up from germline, CDR1 is MRHNA and CDR2 is SNTAGT. This CDR3 spans 17 amino acids. Here the CDR3 DNA reads TGTGCCAGCAGTGACTCGGGGGGGACCCCCGGGACCGGGGAGCTGTTTTTT. This translates into CASSDSGGTPGTGELFF.

This sequence joins TRBV15 and TRBJ2-7; 12 bases fit TRBD2. V trimming: 4 bases; J trimming: 3 bases; junction bases outside the gene matches: 4. Looked up from germline, CDR1 is LNHNV and CDR2 is YYDKDF (reference sequence). The CDR3 has 15 amino acids. The CDR3, as DNA: TGTGCCACCAGCACCCCTAGCGGGGGGGTCTACGAGCAGTACTTC. It is translated as CATSTPSGGVYEQYF.

The chain employs TRBV2 and TRBJ2-3; the match to TRBD2 covers 8 bases. Germline CDR1 reads SNHLY; CDR2 reads FYNNEI. The V gene end was trimmed by 2 bases and the J gene end by 2 bases; junction bases not matched to a gene: 6. This CDR3 has 16 amino acids. CDR3 sequence reads: CASSERKRGLTDTQYF. Here the CDR3 DNA reads TGTGCCAGCAGTGAAAGGAAGCGGGGGCTCACAGATACGCAGTATTTT. The entire variable domain, with the rest obtained from reference TRBV2 and TRBJ2-3, is as follows: EPEVTQTPSHQVTQMGQEVILRCVPISNHLYFYWYRQILGQKVEFLVSFYNNEISEKSEIFDDQFSVERPDGSNFTLKIRSTKLEDSAMYFCASSERKRGLTDTQYFGPGTRLTVL.

The chain is built from TRBV30 and TRBJ1-2; TRBD1 agrees at 7 bases. The CDR3 is made up of 14 amino acids. Germline lookup yields CDR1 GTSNPN and CDR2 SVGIG (reference sequence). V gave up 8 bases and J gave up 2 bases; unmatched junction bases: 11. This chain's CDR3 is CAGKHRDRNYGYTF. The CDR3 nucleotides are TGTGCCGGTAAACACCGGGACAGAAACTATGGCTACACCTTC.

The V call is TRBV6-5, the J call TRBJ1-6; 9 nucleotides line up with TRBD1. This CDR3 is 13 amino acids long. V lost 6 bases and J lost 10; bases outside the gene matches: 4. Germline-derived CDR1 and CDR2 are MNHEY and SVGAGI. The CDR3 sequence: CASRDRGQSPLHF. The CDR3 region has the DNA TGTGCCAGCAGGGACAGGGGACAATCACCCCTCCACTTT.

The rearrangement joins TRBV28 to TRBJ2-7; 9 positions agree with TRBD1. V lost 6 bases and J lost 5; bases outside the gene matches: 8. The germline CDR1 and CDR2 sequences are MDHEN and SYDVKM. This CDR3 has 14 residues. The CDR3 protein is CASRRTGVFNEQYF. The CDR3, as DNA: TGTGCCAGCAGAAGGACAGGGGTTTTTAACGAGCAGTACTTC. The full variable domain, rest sourced from reference TRBV28 and TRBJ2-7, is DVKVTQSSRYLVKRTGEKVFLECVQDMDHENMFWYRQDPGLGLRLIYFSYDVKMKEKGDIPEGYSVSREKKERFSLILESASTNQTSMYLCASRRTGVFNEQYFGPGTRLTVT.

This clone was counted a single time. The rearrangement uses TRBV4-2 and TRBJ2-1; 10 bases align to TRBD2. J was trimmed by 8 bases and V by 0 bases; bases with no gene match: 10. CDR3 size: 17 residues. Germline V gene data show CDR1 as LGHNA and CDR2 as YNFKEQ. The CDR3 DNA reads TGTGCCAGCAGCCAAGAGCCTAGCGGGGGAGAGGGCTATGAGCAGTTCTTC. It codes for CASSQEPSGGEGYEQFF.